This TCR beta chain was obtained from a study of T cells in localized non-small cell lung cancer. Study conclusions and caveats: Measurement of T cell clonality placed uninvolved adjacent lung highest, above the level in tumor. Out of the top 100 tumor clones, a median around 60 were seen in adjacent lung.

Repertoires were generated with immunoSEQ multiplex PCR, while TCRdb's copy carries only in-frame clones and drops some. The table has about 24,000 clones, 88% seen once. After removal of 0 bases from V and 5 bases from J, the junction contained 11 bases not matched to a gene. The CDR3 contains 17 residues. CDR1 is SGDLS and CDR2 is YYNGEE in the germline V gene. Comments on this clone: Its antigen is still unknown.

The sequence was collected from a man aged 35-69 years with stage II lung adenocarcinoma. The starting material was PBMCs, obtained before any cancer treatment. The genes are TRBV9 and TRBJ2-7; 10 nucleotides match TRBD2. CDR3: CASSVGSSGSSVHEQYF. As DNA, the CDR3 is TGTGCCAGCAGCGTAGGCTCTAGCGGGAGCTCCGTTCACGAGCAGTACTTC.